Listed below are T cell receptor beta chains from one sample, sequenced in a study of blood T cells in healthy people across ages. MiXCR, run by TCRdb on the 5' RACE reads, gives a single entry per CDR3 protein. The sample has about 1.6 million distinct CDR3 sequences, about 35% seen once; the top ten hold about 11%. The sequenced material came from blood. The receptor source for this set is a woman under 40 in good health. The CDR3 runs from the conserved cysteine through the conserved F or W. A D gene is named only where the DNA matches it firmly. Clone size is stated in some rows and not others, as once, few, many or a class when expanded.

d_call	clone_size	v_call	j_call	cdr3_length	cdr3_nt	cdr3_aa
-	-	TRBV12-3/TRBV12-4	TRBJ2-2	15	TGTGCCAGCGGCGTCGGGGTTGTAGGCACCGGGGAGCTGTTTTTT	CASGVGVVGTGELFF
-	-	TRBV2	TRBJ2-3	15	TGTGCCAGCCTCGCCGGGGCTAGGAGAACAGATACGCAGTATTTT	CASLAGARRTDTQYF
TRBD1	-	TRBV20-1	TRBJ1-2	13	TGCAGTGCTAGAGTGGGGACAGGGTATGGCTACACCTTC	CSARVGTGYGYTF
TRBD2	-	TRBV5-5	TRBJ2-5	17	TGTGCCAGCAGCTTAAGTTCCGGGGGACTAGACCAAGAGACCCAGTACTTC	CASSLSSGGLDQETQYF
-	many	TRBV20-1	TRBJ2-5	14	TGCAGTGCTAGAGCCGACTGGGGGGTGGAGACCCAGTACTTC	CSARADWGVETQYF
-	-	TRBV20-1	TRBJ2-1	15	TGCAGTGCTAGGATGCTCGCGGTCTCCTACAATGAGCAGTTCTTC	CSARMLAVSYNEQFF
-	-	TRBV3-1	TRBJ2-2	15	TGTGCCAGCAGCCGATACACTAAGAACACCGGGGAGCTGTTTTTT	CASSRYTKNTGELFF
-	-	TRBV20-1	TRBJ2-1	14	TGCAGTGCTAGGACGGGGGACATGTACAATGAGCAGTTCTTC	CSARTGDMYNEQFF
TRBD1	-	TRBV7-3	TRBJ2-3	15	TGTGCCAGCAGCTTGACAGGGGCGACCACAGATACGCAGTATTTT	CASSLTGATTDTQYF
-	few	TRBV10-3	TRBJ1-2	15	TGTGCCATCAGCGCTGACGAGGGGGTAGGCGGCGGCTACACCTTC	CAISADEGVGGGYTF
-	-	TRBV6-5	TRBJ1-2	14	TGTGCCAGCAGTTATTCCAAGGCTTTTCGCGGCTACACCTTC	CASSYSKAFRGYTF
-	few	TRBV7-2	TRBJ1-6	13	TGTGCCAGCAGCTTGGGAATTTATTCACCCCTCCACTTT	CASSLGIYSPLHF
-	-	TRBV3-1	TRBJ2-7	12	TGTGCCCCCGGGCAAGGGGGGAAAGAGCAGTACTTC	CAPGQGGKEQYF
-	-	TRBV29-1	TRBJ2-3	15	TGCAGCGTCCCCTCCGACGGACGACCGACAGATACGCAGTATTTT	CSVPSDGRPTDTQYF
-	few	TRBV10-3	TRBJ1-2	12	TGTGCCATCGGGACGGACCTCTATGGCTACACCTTC	CAIGTDLYGYTF
TRBD1	-	TRBV10-2	TRBJ1-1	13	TGCGCCAGCAGGGGACAGGGGAGCTTCGAAGCTTTCTTT	CASRGQGSFEAFF
TRBD1	-	TRBV7-6	TRBJ2-7	17	TGTGCCTGCAGCTCTGGCTCCGGGACAGGTCCCTCCTACGAGCAGTACTTC	CACSSGSGTGPSYEQYF
-	-	TRBV5-1	TRBJ2-1	14	TGCGCCAGCAGCCAAGGGCGTTCCCACAATGAGCAGTTCTTC	CASSQGRSHNEQFF
-	-	TRBV7-6	TRBJ2-5	13	TGTGCCAGCAGCTTAGATCGGGTATCGACCCAGTACTTC	CASSLDRVSTQYF
-	-	TRBV21-1	TRBJ2-3	14	TGTGCCAGCAGCAAAGCCGGGAGCACAGATACGCAGTATTTT	CASSKAGSTDTQYF
-	-	TRBV5-6	TRBJ2-1	13	TGTGCCAGCAGCCCCGGGCTAGCCAGTGAGCAGTTCTTC	CASSPGLASEQFF
-	-	TRBV18	TRBJ1-1	13	TGTGCCAGCTCACCGAATCTGAACACTGAAGCTTTCTTT	CASSPNLNTEAFF
TRBD2	-	TRBV7-9	TRBJ2-1	16	TGTGCCAGCAACCGGAGCGGGATATACTCCTACAATGAGCAGTTCTTC	CASNRSGIYSYNEQFF
-	few	TRBV6-6	TRBJ1-2	14	TGTGCCAGCAGTTTCCCGGGAGGGGGAATGAGCTACACCTTC	CASSFPGGGMSYTF
-	few	TRBV7-8	TRBJ1-2	15	TGTGCCAGCAGCTCCCAATTCGGGCTTCGCTATGGCTACACCTTC	CASSSQFGLRYGYTF
TRBD1	few	TRBV29-1	TRBJ2-7	14	TGCAGCGTTGAAAAAGGGACAGGGGTGTACGAGCAGTACTTC	CSVEKGTGVYEQYF
-	-	TRBV15	TRBJ2-7	15	TGTGCCACCAGCCTCCCAGAGAGCTCCTACAATGAGCAGTACTTC	CATSLPESSYNEQYF
TRBD1	-	TRBV12-3/TRBV12-4	TRBJ1-5	15	TGTGCCAGCAGTCCAGCCGGGACAGGGAACCAGCCCCAGCATTTT	CASSPAGTGNQPQHF
-	-	TRBV29-1	TRBJ2-7	15	TGCAGCGGCCAGGGAGTGGGGAGGAGCTCCCACGAGCAGTACTTC	CSGQGVGRSSHEQYF
-	few	TRBV11-2	TRBJ2-3	23	-	CASSFSGHEQYFGPGTSTDTQYF
-	-	TRBV18	TRBJ2-5	14	TGTGCCAGCTCACTTAACATCGGCTCGGAGACCCAGTATTTC	CASSLNIGSETQYF
-	-	TRBV6-5	TRBJ2-6	15	TGTGCCAGCAGTGGAGTGTTCTCTGGGGCCAACGTCCCGACTTTC	CASSGVFSGANVPTF
-	once	TRBV11-2	TRBJ2-4	15	TGTGCCAGCAGCTTAGAAGGGGCGCGTTGGGGCATTCAGTACTTC	CASSLEGARWGIQYF
-	-	TRBV25-1	TRBJ1-4	14	TGTGCCAGCAGTGAATTGGGCCAACAGGAAAAACTGTTTTTT	CASSELGQQEKLFF
-	-	TRBV28	TRBJ2-3	16	TGTGCCAGCAGCTACCAAAGACAGTTGGGCACAGATACGCAGTATTTT	CASSYQRQLGTDTQYF
-	-	TRBV6-5	TRBJ2-7	15	TGTGCCAGCAGTTACGCGGCAGGGGAGACCTACGAGCAGTACTTC	CASSYAAGETYEQYF
TRBD2	-	TRBV6-5	TRBJ2-3	13	TGTGCCAGCAGTTACTCGGGGGGGGATAAGCAGTATTTT	CASSYSGGDKQYF
-	-	TRBV13	TRBJ2-3	16	TGTGCCAGCAGCTTGGCGGACTATTTCGTCAACCGAACGCAGTATTTT	CASSLADYFVNRTQYF
-	many	TRBV7-9	TRBJ2-1	15	TGTGCCAGCAGCACCCGACTAGGGGGCTACAATGAGCAGTTCTTC	CASSTRLGGYNEQFF
-	-	TRBV14	TRBJ2-1	14	TGTACCAGCAGCCAAGAGACGTTGTTCGATGAGCAGTTCTTC	CTSSQETLFDEQFF
-	-	TRBV10-3	TRBJ2-7	12	TGTGCCATCAACGGCGACTCCTACGAGCAGTACTTC	CAINGDSYEQYF
TRBD1	-	TRBV20-1	TRBJ1-1	14	TGCAGTGCTAGGTCGAATACAGGGGCAAACGAAGCTTTCTTT	CSARSNTGANEAFF
TRBD1	few	TRBV7-9	TRBJ1-1	13	TGTGCCAGCAGCTTAGGGGGGACAGGGGAAGCTTTCTTT	CASSLGGTGEAFF
TRBD1	-	TRBV4-1	TRBJ2-7	15	TGCACCAGCAGCCAACCGGGACAGGGTCCCTACGAGCAGTACTTC	CTSSQPGQGPYEQYF
-	-	TRBV2	TRBJ1-4	12	TGTGCCAGCAGGGAGGGTAATGAAAAACTGTTTTTT	CASREGNEKLFF